Presented here are 2 T cell receptor beta chains from one specimen sequenced in a study of T cells in Graves' hyperthyroidism and ophthalmopathy. Amplified TCR beta CDR3 regions came from RNA transcripts. During a first-round RT-PCR of the TCR CDR3, the HTBI primer set was used. A single record per CDR3 protein comes from TCRdb applying MiXCR to the multiplex PCR reads. The sample has fewer than 500,000 distinct CDR3 sequences, about 15% seen once. Sequencing was performed on blood. The receptors come from a man aged 18 to 29 with Graves' ophthalmopathy.

This chain uses TRBV7-6 with TRBJ2-1; D is ambiguous. Trimming stripped 1 base from V and 6 bases from J, with 10 bases between. The CDR3 loop spans 14 amino acids. The germline V gene encodes CDR1 SGHVS and CDR2 FNYEAQ. CDR3 loop: CASSLENFSNEQFF. In DNA, the CDR3 is TGTGCCAGCAGCTTAGAAAACTTTAGCAATGAGCAGTTCTTC.

In its sample, this clonotype was seen many times. J is TRBJ2-7 and V is TRBV6-2 or TRBV6-3, with D tentatively TRBD1 (5 bases). Germline-derived CDR1 and CDR2 are MNHEY and SVGEGT. The CDR3 covers 14 residues. The V end lost 2 bases, the J end lost 0 bases, and 8 bases lay between the germline ends. CDR3 loop: CASSYEQVSYEQYF. CDR3 DNA sequence: TGTGCCAGCAGTTACGAACAGGTCTCCTACGAGCAGTACTTC.